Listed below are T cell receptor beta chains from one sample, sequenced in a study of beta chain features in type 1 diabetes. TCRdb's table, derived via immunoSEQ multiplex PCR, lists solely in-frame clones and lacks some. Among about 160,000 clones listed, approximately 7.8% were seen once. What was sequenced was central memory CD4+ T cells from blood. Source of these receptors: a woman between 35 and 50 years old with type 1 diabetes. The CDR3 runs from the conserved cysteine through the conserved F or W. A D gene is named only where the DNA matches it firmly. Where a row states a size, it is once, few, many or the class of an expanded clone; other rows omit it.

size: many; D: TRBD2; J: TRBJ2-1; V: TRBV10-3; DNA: TGTGCCATCAGTGCAGGGACCGGGACTAGTGACTGGGGGTCCTACAATGAGCAGTTCTTC; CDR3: CAISAGTGTSDWGSYNEQFF
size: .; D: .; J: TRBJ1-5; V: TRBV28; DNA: TGTGCCAGCAGTAACGCACGACAGATCCAGCCCCAGCATTTT; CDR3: CASSNARQIQPQHF
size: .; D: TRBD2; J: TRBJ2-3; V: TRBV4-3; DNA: TGCGCCAGCAGCCAAGATTCAAGCGGGGGGGCCGATACGCAGTATTTT; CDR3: CASSQDSSGGADTQYF
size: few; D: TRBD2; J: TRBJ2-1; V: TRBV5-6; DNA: TGTGCCAGCAGCCCTGGACTAGCCTATGGGCAGTTCTTC; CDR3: CASSPGLAYGQFF
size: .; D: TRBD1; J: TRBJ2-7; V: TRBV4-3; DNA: TGCGCCAGCAGCCAAGATAGCCCGACAGGGATAAACTCCTACGAGCAGTACTTC; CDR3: CASSQDSPTGINSYEQYF
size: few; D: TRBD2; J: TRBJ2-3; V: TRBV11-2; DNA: TGTGCCAGCAGCTTCGGGACTAGCGACACAGATACGCAGTATTTT; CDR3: CASSFGTSDTDTQYF
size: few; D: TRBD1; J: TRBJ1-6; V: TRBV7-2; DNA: TGTGCCAGCAGCTTAGCGGGACAGGGGTATTCACCCCTCCACTTT; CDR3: CASSLAGQGYSPLHF
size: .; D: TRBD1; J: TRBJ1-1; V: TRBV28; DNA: TGTGCCAGCAGTTTAGAAGGGGGCGATGAAGCTTTCTTT; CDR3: CASSLEGGDEAFF
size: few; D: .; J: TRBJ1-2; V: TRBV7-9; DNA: TGTGCCAGCAGCTTAGAGGTCAGGAATGGCTACACCTTC; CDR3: CASSLEVRNGYTF
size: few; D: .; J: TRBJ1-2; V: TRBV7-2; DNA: TGTGCCAGCAGCGCCCGACAGGATCTCTATGGCTACACCTTC; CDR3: CASSARQDLYGYTF
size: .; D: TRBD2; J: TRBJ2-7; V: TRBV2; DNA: TGTGCCAGCAGTGGGGGGACTAGCGTTTCCTACGAGCAGTACTTC; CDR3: CASSGGTSVSYEQYF
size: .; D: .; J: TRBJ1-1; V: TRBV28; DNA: TGTGCCAGCAGTCCCGGACAGTCGTGGAACACTGAAGCTTTCTTT; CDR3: CASSPGQSWNTEAFF
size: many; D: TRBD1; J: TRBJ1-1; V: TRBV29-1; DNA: TGCAGCGTTGAAGAAGAGGGACAGGGCCCTGAAGCTTTCTTT; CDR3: CSVEEEGQGPEAFF
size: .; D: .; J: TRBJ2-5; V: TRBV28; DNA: TGTGCCAGTATTATGGGGGGAGCAGAGACCCAGTACTTC; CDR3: CASIMGGAETQYF
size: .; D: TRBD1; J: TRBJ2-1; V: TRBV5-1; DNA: TGCGCCAGCAGCAAGGACAGGGGGGCTTACAATGAGCAGTTCTTC; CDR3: CASSKDRGAYNEQFF
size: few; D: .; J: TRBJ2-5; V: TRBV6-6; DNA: TGTGCCAGCAGTTATTTCAGTGAAGAGACCCAGTACTTC; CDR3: CASSYFSEETQYF
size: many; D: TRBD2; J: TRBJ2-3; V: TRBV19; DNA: TGTGCCAGTACTTCACGGGAGGACACAGATACGCAGTATTTT; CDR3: CASTSREDTDTQYF
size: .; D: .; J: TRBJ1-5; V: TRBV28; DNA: TGTGCCAGCAGTTCGGGCGGGGGGGGCATAGGCAATCAGCCCCAGCATTTT; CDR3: CASSSGGGGIGNQPQHF
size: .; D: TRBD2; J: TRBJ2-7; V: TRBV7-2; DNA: TGTGCCAGCACCCCCCAGCGGGAACGGTACGAGCAGTACTTC; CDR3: CASTPQRERYEQYF
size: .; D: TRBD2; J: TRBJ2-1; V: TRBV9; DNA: TGTGCCAGCAGCGAGCCCGCTGGCGGGGGCTCCTACAATGAGCAGTTCTTC; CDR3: CASSEPAGGGSYNEQFF
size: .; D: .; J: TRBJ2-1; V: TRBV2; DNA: TGTGCCAGCACCCGGGACATAACATTTGATGAGCAGTTCTTC; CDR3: CASTRDITFDEQFF
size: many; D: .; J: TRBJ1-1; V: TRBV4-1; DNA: TGCGCCAGCAGCCAAGATCCCCTCCGGAACACTGAAGCTTTCTTT; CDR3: CASSQDPLRNTEAFF
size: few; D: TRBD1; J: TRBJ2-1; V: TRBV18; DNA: TGTGCCAGCTCACTTGGACAGGGGGCCGGGTACAATGAGCAGTTCTTC; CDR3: CASSLGQGAGYNEQFF
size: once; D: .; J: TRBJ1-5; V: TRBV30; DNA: TGTGCTATGGTACTAAGTAGAGGAGGGGATCAGCCCCAGCATTTT; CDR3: CAMVLSRGGDQPQHF
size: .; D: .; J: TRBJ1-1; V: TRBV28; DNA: TGTGCCAGCAGTTCCCCATCAGGGGTCACTGAAGCTTTCTTT; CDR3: CASSSPSGVTEAFF
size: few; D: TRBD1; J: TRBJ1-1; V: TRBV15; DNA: TGTGCCTCTGACAGGGGTAGGAACACTGAAGCTTTCTTT; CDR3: CASDRGRNTEAFF
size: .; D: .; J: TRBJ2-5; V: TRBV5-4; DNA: TGTGCCAGCAGAGGGGGGGCGGGAGCAGAGACCCAGTACTTC; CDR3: CASRGGAGAETQYF
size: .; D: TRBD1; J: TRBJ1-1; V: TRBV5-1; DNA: TGCGCCAGCAGCTTCCAGGGGGAGAACACTGAAGCTTTCTTT; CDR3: CASSFQGENTEAFF
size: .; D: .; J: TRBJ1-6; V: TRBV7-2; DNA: TGTGCCAGCAGCTTTGAGGATACCCTCCACTTT; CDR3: CASSFEDTLHF
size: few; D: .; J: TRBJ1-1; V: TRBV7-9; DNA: TGTGCCAGCAGCACCCCGGGAGGCACTGAAGCTTTCTTT; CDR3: CASSTPGGTEAFF
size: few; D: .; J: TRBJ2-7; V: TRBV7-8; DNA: TGTGCCAGCAGCTTAGACAGGGAGAACGAGCAGTACTTC; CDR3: CASSLDRENEQYF